This T cell receptor beta chain was identified in a study of cytomegalovirus exposure and HLA in healthy donors. Study-wide results and limits: Some highly shared sequence variants likely arose as a pipeline artifact. The study flagged about 150 TCR beta chains as cytomegalovirus-associated. Presence/absence analyses treated sequencing depth as roughly uniform across donors.

13 Jbeta primers and 60 Vbeta primers were used for the PCR. Assay: immunoSEQ multiplex PCR; the TCRdb copy retains only in-frame clones and omits some. The repertoire holds over 200,000 clones, with around 80% as singletons. With regard to this clone: Antigen unknown.

V was trimmed by 5 bases and J by 5 bases, leaving 12 bases between them. This CDR3 comprises 12 residues. The germline CDR1 and CDR2 sequences are SQVTM and ANQGSEA. Among the donors, all were healthy bone marrow donors. Input material: PBMCs. The receptor comes from a woman aged 40-49 years in good health and CMV-seronegative. The V gene is TRBV29-1, the J gene TRBJ2-5; TRBD2 might be the D (7 bases). CDR3 DNA sequence: TGCAGCGTTAATGAGGGGGGGGAGACCCAGTACTTC. Protein sequence: CSVNEGGETQYF.